The 13 T cell receptor beta chains below were found in one sample sequenced in a study of T cells in Graves' hyperthyroidism and ophthalmopathy. Amplified TCR beta CDR3 regions derived from RNA transcripts. The primer set for the first-round RT-PCR of the TCR CDR3 was HTBI. TCRdb called the multiplex PCR reads again in MiXCR, with one record for every CDR3 protein. The sample gives 300,000 to 400,000 distinct CDR3 sequences, about a fifth of which show up once; 35% to 45% is in the top ten. The material sequenced was blood. These receptors all stem from a man aged 18 to 29 with Graves' ophthalmopathy.

This chain links TRBV5-1 with TRBJ2-2; D possibly corresponds to TRBD2 (5 bases). Germline-derived CDR1 and CDR2 are SGHRS and YFSETQ. V was pared by 6 bases and J by 7 bases, with 22 bases between. This CDR3 comprises 16 residues. CDR3 amino acids: CASTPTQAGGGGELFF. The CDR3 coding sequence is TGCGCCAGCACCCCAACCCAGGCGGGTGGAGGCGGGGAGCTGTTTTTT.

There are many counts of this clonotype. This sequence joins TRBV12-3 or TRBV12-4 and TRBJ1-2; 7 nucleotides match TRBD1. The CDR3 has 15 residues. V shed 2 bases, J shed 3 bases, and the junction held 6 bases outside the gene matches. CDR3 loop: CASSLKIGGYYGYTF. The CDR3 bases are TGTGCCAGCAGTTTAAAGATAGGGGGCTACTATGGCTACACCTTC.

V and J are TRBV9 and TRBJ1-2, with D possibly being TRBD1 (5 bases). Germline V gene data show CDR1 as SGDLS and CDR2 as YYNGEE. Deletions cut 3 bases from V and 5 bases from J, with 14 bases between. This CDR3 is 14 amino acids long. CDR3 in DNA: TGTGCCAGCAGCGGCAGGGAAGAAGGTTATGGCTACACCTTC. Residues: CASSGREEGYGYTF.

This clonotype came up a few times. This chain connects TRBV7-9 to TRBJ2-7; 8 bases agree with TRBD1. Losses at the gene ends were 5 bases for V and 3 bases for J; bases not matched to a gene: 6. The CDR3 sequence is 14 residues long. Germline CDR1 and CDR2: SEHNR and FQNEAQ (reference sequence). Here the CDR3 reads CASSDRTGNYEQYF. CDR3 DNA sequence: TGTGCCAGCAGCGACCGGACAGGGAACTACGAGCAGTACTTC.

This clonotype was counted many times. V and J are TRBV12-3 or TRBV12-4 and TRBJ1-1, with D hard to call. The CDR3 contains 12 residues. V was clipped by 2 bases and J by 7 bases, with 8 bases between them. The CDR3 region has the DNA TGTGCCAGCAGTTTATGGAACGGTGAAGCTTTCTTT. Translation gives CASSLWNGEAFF.

This clonotype was seen only a few times. The chain is built from TRBV3-1 and TRBJ2-7; TRBD2 matches at 12 bases. The CDR3 has 15 residues. V lost 6 bases, J lost 0 bases, and 3 bases stayed unmatched. Looked up from germline, CDR1 is LGHDT and CDR2 is YNNKEL (reference sequence). The CDR3 nucleotides are TGTGCCAGCAGTACTAGCGGGGGGCGCTCCTACGAGCAGTACTTC. Translated: CASSTSGGRSYEQYF.

This clonotype was observed at least ten times. The chain carries TRBV19 and TRBJ1-5, with D perhaps matching TRBD1 (5 bases). Trimming shortened V by 3 bases and J by 4 bases, and 16 bases separated the two germline ends. CDR3 length: 16 residues. Germline V gene sequence: CDR1 LNHDA, CDR2 SQIVND (reference sequence). The CDR3 loop is CASSITGVLRNQPQHF. CDR3 in DNA: TGTGCCAGTAGTATCACGGGGGTCCTGCGGAATCAGCCCCAGCATTTT.

This sequence joins TRBV9 and TRBJ1-1, with D unresolved. This CDR3 is 14 amino acids long. Germline CDR1 is SGDLS and CDR2 is YYNGEE. The V and J ends lost 4 bases and 4 bases respectively, with 14 bases between them. CDR3 protein: CASSPSGFGTEAFF. In nucleotides, the CDR3 is TGTGCCAGCAGCCCCAGTGGGTTCGGCACTGAAGCTTTCTTT.

This clonotype was detected a few times. The chain joins TRBV5-1 to TRBJ2-2; D gene ambiguous. The CDR3 has 15 amino acids. The V gene lost 0 bases and the J gene lost 1 base, with 7 bases spanning the gap. Germline CDR1 is SGHRS and CDR2 is YFSETQ. CDR3: CASSLGSGNTGELFF. CDR3 nucleotides: TGCGCCAGCAGCTTGGGATCAGGGAACACCGGGGAGCTGTTTTTT.

There are many counts of this clonotype. CDR3 protein: CATGAYGYTF. CDR3 bases: TGTGCCACAGGGGCCTATGGCTACACCTTC. This sequence joins TRBV11-2 and TRBJ1-2; D might be TRBD1 (6 bases). Germline V gives CDR1 SGHAT, CDR2 FQNNGV. This CDR3 spans 10 amino acids. V shed 10 bases and J shed 4 bases, with 7 bases lying between them.

This clonotype was recorded many times. The gene calls are TRBV3-1 and TRBJ2-7; either TRBD1 or TRBD2 may fit D (5 bases each). The CDR3 is 14 amino acids. V was cut by 3 bases and J by 6 bases, with 15 bases left in between. Germline V gene sequence: CDR1 LGHDT, CDR2 YNNKEL (reference sequence). CDR3: CASSQNQGRGEQYF. The DNA for the CDR3 is TGTGCCAGCAGCCAGAACCAGGGCCGGGGCGAGCAGTACTTC.

This clonotype was counted between two and nine times. V gene TRBV3-1 combines with J gene TRBJ1-5, with 8 bases identical to TRBD1. Trimming cost V 0 bases and J 5 bases; bases outside gene matches: 6. Looked up from germline, CDR1 is LGHDT and CDR2 is YNNKEL (reference sequence). The CDR3 is made up of 16 amino acids. The CDR3 sequence is CASSQDGRGPDQPQHF. The CDR3, as DNA: TGTGCCAGCAGCCAAGACGGCAGGGGGCCCGATCAGCCCCAGCATTTT.

Only a few counts were recorded for this clonotype. The chain is built from TRBV19 and TRBJ2-2; D is ambiguous. Germline CDR1 reads LNHDA; CDR2 reads SQIVND (reference sequence). The CDR3 has 14 amino acids. V lost 5 bases and J 3 bases, leaving 10 bases between the germline ends. The CDR3 bases are TGTGCCAGTAGTTTTAAGTTATACACCGGGGAGCTGTTTTTT. The encoded protein is CASSFKLYTGELFF.